This T cell receptor beta chain was identified in a study of long-term antiretroviral therapy in people with HIV. About this clone itself: The antigen remains unidentified.

Study-wide points: Transplant donor controls retained higher diversity, though diversity increased after ART. Whereas controls had wider CDR3 length ranges, HIV repertoires had narrower ones. Pre-ART expanded TRB clones stayed dominant throughout, though often decreasing after ART.

Trimming took off 0 bases at V and 9 bases at J, with 5 bases between the two ends. CDR1 and CDR2 from the germline V gene are LGHNA and YNFKEQ. The CDR3 has 11 amino acids. An immunoSEQ assay, version v3.0, was performed at survey level. The table came from immunoSEQ multiplex PCR; TCRdb's copy has only in-frame clones and leaves some out. The repertoire holds 15,000 to 20,000 clones, roughly 79% seen once, with approximately 10% in the top ten. The receptor comes from a woman between 40 and 55 years old with HIV. The sequenced sample was unsorted PBMCs, obtained 2.3 years after starting antiretroviral therapy. V usage is TRBV4-2 and J usage is TRBJ1-1; D gene unclear. The CDR3 bases are TGTGCCAGCAGCCAAGACGTGAAAGCTTTCTTT. As protein: CASSQDVKAFF.